Listed below are T cell receptor beta chains from one sample, sequenced in a study of PD-1 blockade in mismatch repair-deficient tumors. Libraries were prepared by immunoSEQ multiplex PCR; TCRdb keeps only in-frame clonotypes and omits some of them. Among 120,000 or so clones listed, about 86% were seen once. Sequencing used peripheral blood, obtained 44 weeks after starting pembrolizumab. These receptors originate from an adult with mismatch repair-deficient cancer. CDR3s include the opening cysteine and the closing phenylalanine or tryptophan. The D gene is left open where the match is weak. Clone sizes are given selectively: once, few, many, or a class where the clone is expanded.

-	TRBV30	-	TRBJ2-1	CAWTRGDWPYEQFF	TGTGCCTGGACTAGAGGGGACTGGCCCTATGAGCAGTTCTTC
once	TRBV5-6	TRBD2	TRBJ2-7	CASSPGLAGGYEQYF	TGTGCCAGCAGCCCGGGACTAGCGGGAGGCTACGAGCAGTACTTC
-	TRBV28	TRBD2	TRBJ2-4	CASSFRTRFGNIQYF	TGTGCCAGCAGTTTCCGGACTAGGTTCGGAAACATTCAGTACTTC
-	TRBV10-1	TRBD1	TRBJ1-1	CASRTGGRDAVAEAFF	TGCGCCAGCAGAACAGGGGGTCGGGACGCGGTCGCTGAAGCTTTCTTT
-	TRBV6-5	TRBD2	TRBJ2-1	CASSYGTSGLREQFF	TGTGCCAGCAGTTATGGGACTAGCGGGTTACGAGAGCAGTTCTTC
-	TRBV9	-	TRBJ2-7	CASSVERLAQSYEQYF	TGTGCCAGCAGCGTAGAGCGTCTAGCCCAGTCCTACGAGCAGTACTTC
-	TRBV27	-	TRBJ2-1	CASSLSGAPRNEQFF	TGTGCCAGCAGTTTATCGGGGGCCCCCCGCAATGAGCAGTTCTTC
-	TRBV5-6	-	TRBJ2-7	CASSFLGGNSYEQYF	TGTGCCAGCAGCTTTCTAGGAGGGAACTCCTACGAGCAGTACTTC
-	TRBV10-3	-	TRBJ2-1	CAISEWSRGAGISNQRSSYNEQFF	TGTGCCATCAGTGAGTGGTCTCGTGGGGCCGGGATCAGTAATCAAAGGAGCTCCTACAATGAGCAGTTCTTC
-	TRBV7-2	TRBD2	TRBJ2-7	CASSFAGDSSYEQYF	TGTGCCAGCAGCTTCGCGGGGGACTCCTCCTACGAGCAGTACTTC
-	TRBV10-3	TRBD1	TRBJ2-7	CASGDSQKTYEQYF	TGTGCCTCCGGGGACAGTCAAAAAACCTACGAGCAGTACTTC
-	TRBV28	-	TRBJ2-1	CASSFRGTIYNEQFF	TGTGCCAGCAGTTTTCGGGGTACTATCTACAATGAGCAGTTCTTC
-	TRBV30	TRBD2	TRBJ2-5	CAWSVGRVIAGWETQYF	TGTGCCTGGAGTGTAGGTCGAGTAATAGCGGGATGGGAGACCCAGTACTTC